One T cell receptor beta chain is described in this entry. Authors' analysis steps: Amplified reference gene primers provided the basis for estimating nucleated cell counts. The assay was immunoSEQ multiplex PCR, and TCRdb's table has in-frame clones only and misses some. That table supplies the V and J calls and clone size; D and trimming were determined from the DNA. The table shows 15,000 to 20,000 clones, with roughly nine tenths occurring only once. The source of the sample is a study of blood T cell repertoires in COVID-19. Study-wide context: Whether acute or convalescent, the COVID-19 samples came from the United States, Italy and Spain. PBMCs, B-cell-depleted T cells, or T cells were the source of the cDNA or gDNA that made up the material.

This CDR3 comprises 13 residues. The J segment lost 6 bases and the V segment lost 6 bases, leaving 9 bases of the junction unmatched. Looked up from germline, CDR1 is SQVTM and CDR2 is ANQGSEA. The chain joins TRBV29-1 to TRBJ2-7, with TRBD1 matching over 9 bases. The sequence derives from a human donor in a cohort sampled during active COVID-19. The source material was peripheral blood. The CDR3 DNA reads as TGCAGCGTCTCCGGGACAGGGTATAGCGAGCAGTACTTC. Protein sequence: CSVSGTGYSEQYF.